At least ten counts were recorded for the clone carrying this T cell receptor beta chain. Amplification of TCR beta CDR3 regions was performed using RNA transcripts as template. The TCR CDR3 first-round RT-PCR relied on the HTBI primer set. From the multiplex PCR reads, TCRdb called clonotypes with MiXCR, one entry per CDR3 protein. Among 450,000 to 600,000 distinct CDR3 sequences, less than 15% were seen once, and the ten largest hold roughly 13%. The germline V gene has CDR1 SGHTA and CDR2 FQGNSA. The ends were cut back, 5 bases at V and 0 bases at J, with 8 bases in the middle. The CDR3 covers 14 residues. The data originate from a study of T cells in Graves' hyperthyroidism and ophthalmopathy. Study-wide background: Blood from the periphery was taken at initial diagnosis, before any treatment.

This TCR was recovered from a woman aged 40 to 50 with Graves' hyperthyroidism. The material sequenced was blood. The V call is TRBV7-2, the J call TRBJ1-5; D gene unclear. CDR3 sequence (DNA): TGTGCCAGCAGCCCCAGTTATAGCAATCAGCCCCAGCATTTT. It specifies CASSPSYSNQPQHF.